The rows below give T cell receptor beta chains drawn from one sample of a study of blood T cell repertoires in COVID-19. Only in-frame clones appear in the TCRdb table, and some are missing; sequencing was by immunoSEQ multiplex PCR. This sample has about 490,000 clones, with approximately 83% found just once. Material for sequencing was peripheral blood. Receptor source: a human donor in a cohort sampled during active COVID-19. Both conserved end residues are part of each CDR3. Each record gives: D gene, clone size, J gene, V gene, CDR3 DNA, CDR3 protein. A D gene is named only where the DNA matches it firmly. Clone size is not always given. Where it is, it says once, few, many or a class for expanded clones.

D gene: NA
clone size: NA
J gene: TRBJ1-1
V gene: TRBV18
CDR3 DNA: TGTGCCAGCTCACCACCGTCCGGGTCTACCACTGAAGCTTTCTTT
CDR3 protein: CASSPPSGSTTEAFF

D gene: NA
clone size: NA
J gene: TRBJ1-2
V gene: TRBV6-2/TRBV6-3
CDR3 DNA: TGTGCCAGCAGTCCCCTTAATTTCTATGGCTACACCTTC
CDR3 protein: CASSPLNFYGYTF

D gene: TRBD2
clone size: NA
J gene: TRBJ2-1
V gene: TRBV5-8
CDR3 DNA: TGTGCCAGCAGCATCGGACTAGCGGGAGGAAATGAGCAGTTCTTC
CDR3 protein: CASSIGLAGGNEQFF

D gene: TRBD2
clone size: NA
J gene: TRBJ2-7
V gene: TRBV19
CDR3 DNA: TGTGCCAGTAGTACCTTAGCGGGAGAGGGGTACGAGCAGTACTTC
CDR3 protein: CASSTLAGEGYEQYF

D gene: NA
clone size: NA
J gene: TRBJ1-4
V gene: TRBV14
CDR3 DNA: TGTGCCAGCAGCCAAGGACAGCCAAATGAAAAACTGTTTTTT
CDR3 protein: CASSQGQPNEKLFF

D gene: TRBD2
clone size: NA
J gene: TRBJ2-5
V gene: TRBV4-1
CDR3 DNA: TGCGCCAGCAGCCAAAGCTCGGGAGGGCCCGAGACCCAGTACTTC
CDR3 protein: CASSQSSGGPETQYF

D gene: NA
clone size: NA
J gene: TRBJ2-5
V gene: TRBV21-1
CDR3 DNA: TGTGCCAGCAGCAAACATTCGAAATCCAGGACAGCCCAAGAGACCCAGTACTTC
CDR3 protein: CASSKHSKSRTAQETQYF

D gene: TRBD1
clone size: NA
J gene: TRBJ1-5
V gene: TRBV6-4
CDR3 DNA: TGTGCCAGCAGCCGTAACCCCCAGGGGGCGAATCAGCCCCAGCATTTT
CDR3 protein: CASSRNPQGANQPQHF

D gene: NA
clone size: NA
J gene: TRBJ1-2
V gene: TRBV3-1/TRBV3-2
CDR3 DNA: TGTGCCAGCTCCTCAGGAACCTATGGCTACACCTTC
CDR3 protein: CASSSGTYGYTF

D gene: TRBD2
clone size: NA
J gene: TRBJ2-3
V gene: TRBV19
CDR3 DNA: TGTGCCAGTAGCCGGTTTGGGCTAGCGGGAGGGCCAACAGATACGCAGTATTTT
CDR3 protein: CASSRFGLAGGPTDTQYF

D gene: TRBD2
clone size: NA
J gene: TRBJ2-1
V gene: TRBV9
CDR3 DNA: TGTGCCAGCAGCGTAGGGGGCGCGGGAGGTCACAATGAGCAGTTCTTC
CDR3 protein: CASSVGGAGGHNEQFF

D gene: TRBD2
clone size: NA
J gene: TRBJ2-2
V gene: TRBV5-1
CDR3 DNA: TGCGCCAGCAGCAGAATTACTAGCGGGGTGAACACCGGGGAGCTGTTTTTT
CDR3 protein: CASSRITSGVNTGELFF

D gene: NA
clone size: NA
J gene: TRBJ2-6
V gene: TRBV6-1
CDR3 DNA: TGTGCCAGCAGTGAAGCAGGGAGAGGGGGGGCCAACGTCCTGACTTTC
CDR3 protein: CASSEAGRGGANVLTF

D gene: NA
clone size: NA
J gene: TRBJ2-7
V gene: TRBV7-9
CDR3 DNA: TGTGCCAGCAGCCTGCGGACTGCCTCACCCTACGAGCAGTACTTC
CDR3 protein: CASSLRTASPYEQYF

D gene: NA
clone size: NA
J gene: TRBJ2-7
V gene: TRBV21-1
CDR3 DNA: TGTGCCAGCAGTTCTAGCGGGAGTCGCGTTTATTCGTACGAGCAGTACTTC
CDR3 protein: CASSSSGSRVYSYEQYF

D gene: NA
clone size: NA
J gene: TRBJ2-7
V gene: TRBV19
CDR3 DNA: TGTGCCAGTAGTAGAAGAAAAGGGGACGAGCAGTACTTC
CDR3 protein: CASSRRKGDEQYF

D gene: NA
clone size: few
J gene: TRBJ2-1
V gene: TRBV7-9
CDR3 DNA: TGTGCCAGCAGCAGCACCGGGACTTACTCCTACAATGAGCAGTTCTTC
CDR3 protein: CASSSTGTYSYNEQFF